A single sample gave rise to the 13 T cell receptor beta chains below, sequenced in a study of blood T cell repertoires in COVID-19. The table came from immunoSEQ multiplex PCR; TCRdb's copy has only in-frame clones and leaves some out. This table holds more than 150,000 clones, roughly 86% found once. Sequences were obtained from peripheral blood. The receptors come from a man aged 35 to 55 with active or convalescent COVID-19.

The V and J genes are TRBV7-6 and TRBJ2-7, with 7 nucleotides matching TRBD1. V trimming: 5 bases; J trimming: 3 bases; junction bases outside the gene matches: 7. CDR1 SGHVS and CDR2 FNYEAQ come from the germline V gene. The CDR3 length is 14 residues. The CDR3 coding sequence is TGTGCCAGCAGCCCCGGGACAGCAGACTACGAGCAGTACTTC. It translates to CASSPGTADYEQYF.

This clone has only one observation. A junction end diverges from the germline sequence, so it may reflect a read error. This chain connects TRBV28 to TRBJ1-6, with D perhaps TRBD1 (6 bases). CDR1 is MDHEN and CDR2 is SYDVKM in the germline V gene. CDR3 size: 12 residues. The CDR3 nucleotides are TGTGCCAGCAGTCCCAGGGGTGGGATAGCCATATTT. Translation gives CASSPRGGIAIF.

V gene TRBV28 combines with J gene TRBJ1-3, with D possibly TRBD1 on 5 matching bases. Germline CDR1 MDHEN, CDR2 SYDVKM. This CDR3 is built from 16 residues. V gave up 3 bases and J gave up 0 bases, with 12 bases separating them. CDR3 sequence (DNA): TGTGCCAGCAGTTTGTCCCCGGGGGACTCTGGAAACACCATATATTTT. Translated, it gives CASSLSPGDSGNTIYF.

The gene calls are TRBV2 and TRBJ2-2; 10 bases match TRBD2. V lost 8 bases, J lost 4 bases, and 4 bases stayed unmatched. The CDR3 is 14 residues long. Germline V gene lookup returns CDR1 SNHLY and CDR2 FYNNEI. As DNA, the CDR3 is TGTGCCAGCGAGACTAGCGGGCGCACCGGGGAGCTGTTTTTT. Translated: CASETSGRTGELFF.

CDR3 DNA: TGTGCCAGCAGTGAAACTAGCGGGGGTGACAATGAGCAGTTCTTC. As protein: CASSETSGGDNEQFF. The chain recombines TRBV2 with TRBJ2-1, with 11 bases aligning to TRBD2. The CDR3 consists of 15 residues. V dropped 2 bases and J dropped 5; count of bases not matched to a gene: 2. Germline CDR1 and CDR2: SNHLY and FYNNEI.

V gene TRBV6-5 combines with J gene TRBJ1-5; D is uncertain. CDR3 size: 15 residues. V was cut by 6 bases and J by 0 bases, with 12 bases left in between. Germline V gene data show CDR1 as MNHEY and CDR2 as SVGAGI. CDR3 region: CASRSTEYSNQPQHF. CDR3 DNA sequence: TGTGCCAGCAGATCCACAGAATATAGCAATCAGCCCCAGCATTTT.

The chain uses TRBV4-3 and TRBJ2-5; D may be TRBD1 (6 bases). Germline V CDR1 and CDR2: LGHNA, YSLEER. V lost 0 bases, J lost 0 bases, and 17 bases lay in between. The CDR3 length is 18 residues. CDR3 region: CASSQEVQGGDNQETQYF. CDR3 sequence (DNA): TGCGCCAGCAGCCAAGAGGTTCAGGGTGGGGACAACCAAGAGACCCAGTACTTC.

This chain joins TRBV28 and TRBJ1-2; no clear D gene. CDR3 length: 13 amino acids. Germline-derived CDR1 and CDR2 are MDHEN and SYDVKM. Trimming shortened V by 4 bases and J by 11 bases, and 17 bases separated the two germline ends. CDR3 protein: CASSSLQVGRYTF. Written as DNA, the CDR3 is TGTGCCAGCAGTTCTCTCCAAGTGGGCAGATACACCTTC.

The rearrangement joins TRBV28 to TRBJ1-1, with TRBD1 identical over 9 bases. There are 16 residues in the CDR3. CDR1 and CDR2 (germline): MDHEN, SYDVKM. V shed 6 bases and J 3 bases; nucleotides not matched to a gene: 11. CDR3: CASRRTGGGGDTEAFF. The CDR3 DNA reads TGTGCCAGCAGAAGAACAGGGGGCGGGGGTGACACTGAAGCTTTCTTT.

The chain couples TRBV18 to TRBJ1-2; 12 positions agree with TRBD1. With V trimmed by 1 base and J by 2 bases, 8 bases remained unmatched. The CDR3 totals 18 residues. Germline V gene data show CDR1 as KGHSH and CDR2 as LQKENI. The CDR3 DNA reads TGTGCCAGCTCACCACGTCCGGGACAGGGGGCTGCGAACTATGGCTACACCTTC. It yields the protein CASSPRPGQGAANYGYTF. The full variable domain, rest sourced from reference TRBV18 and TRBJ1-2, is NAGVMQNPRHLVRRRGQEARLRCSPMKGHSHVYWYRQLPEEGLKFMVYLQKENIIDESGMPKERFSAEFPKEGPSILRIQQVVRGDSAAYFCASSPRPGQGAANYGYTFGSGTRLTVV.

A single count supports this clone. The rearrangement links TRBV11-2 to TRBJ2-4; 11 bases match TRBD1. The CDR3 length is 18 residues. The trim removed 5 bases at V and 2 bases at J, leaving 11 bases unmatched. Germline CDR1 is SGHAT and CDR2 is FQNNGV. CDR3: CASSPSGTGGSPKNIQYF. The CDR3 DNA reads TGTGCCAGCAGCCCCTCCGGGACAGGGGGTTCTCCCAAAAACATTCAGTACTTC.

This chain uses TRBV19 with TRBJ2-1; 10 nucleotides line up with TRBD2. Unmatched junction bases numbered 3, after V lost 8 bases and J lost 5 bases. The CDR3 sequence is 13 residues long. CDR1 and CDR2 from the germline V gene are LNHDA and SQIVND (reference sequence). The CDR3 here is CASELAGNNEQFF. CDR3 nucleotides: TGTGCCAGTGAACTAGCGGGGAACAATGAGCAGTTCTTC.

V gene TRBV5-1 combines with J gene TRBJ2-6, with 12 nucleotides matching TRBD1. The CDR3 loop spans 19 amino acids. V dropped 4 bases and J dropped 0; count of bases not matched to a gene: 8. Per germline, CDR1 SGHRS and CDR2 YFSETQ. CDR3: CASSLGTGGSISGANVLTF. In nucleotides, the CDR3 is TGCGCCAGCAGCCTCGGGACAGGGGGCTCCATCTCTGGGGCCAACGTCCTGACTTTC.